This entry lists 19 T cell receptor beta chains sequenced from one sample in a study of tumor and adjacent non-tumor tissue in lung cancer. The template was RNA from unsorted bulk tissue. Three rounds of nested PCR, following a modified ARM-PCR protocol, produced the TCRbeta library. TCRdb itself ran the multiplex PCR reads through MiXCR, one entry per CDR3 protein. The repertoire holds 89,000 or so distinct CDR3 sequences, with around two thirds as singletons. Sequenced: lung tumor tissue. Source of these receptors: a man between 65 and 85 years old with non-small cell lung cancer.

The gene calls are TRBV5-1 and TRBJ2-5, with unresolved D. This CDR3 has 13 amino acids. CDR1 is SGHRS, CDR2 YFSETQ, per germline. Trimming left V 4 bases short and J 5 bases short, with 12 bases between. CDR3 sequence: CASSPDPGETQYF. CDR3 bases: TGCGCCAGCAGCCCTGACCCTGGCGAGACCCAGTACTTC.

As concerns this clonotype: It is likely a read error, because the conserved phenylalanine at the end of the CDR3 is missing. The chain combines TRBV4-1 with TRBJ2-1; 10 nucleotides line up with TRBD2. Germline-derived CDR1 and CDR2 are MGHRA and YSYEKL. The CDR3 has 17 residues. With V trimmed by 0 bases and J by 9 bases, 11 bases remained unmatched. This chain's CDR3 is CASSQDFSLAGGGEQFL. The DNA for the CDR3 is TGCGCCAGCAGCCAAGATTTTAGTTTAGCGGGGGGTGGTGAGCAGTTCCTC.

A note on this clonotype: An end of the junction differs from the germline gene, which may be a read error. The rearrangement uses TRBV4-2 and TRBJ2-7; D perhaps matches TRBD2 (7 bases). The germline V gene encodes CDR1 LGHNA and CDR2 YNFKEQ. This CDR3 comprises 14 residues. The CDR3 sequence is CASRHPGGGREQHF. As DNA, the CDR3 is TGTGCCAGCAGACATCCTGGGGGGGGCCGCGAGCAGCACTTC.

This clonotype was seen a few times. This may arise from a read error, as a much more abundant clone is one base away. DNA for the CDR3: TGTGCCAGCAGACCCCAGGACAGAATTGCCTACGAGCAGTTCTTC. It translates to CASRPQDRIAYEQFF. The V call is TRBV6-5, the J call TRBJ2-7; tentative D call: TRBD1 (6 bases). The DNA end favors TRBJ2-1, so the J call may be wrong. Germline V lookup: CDR1 MNHEY, CDR2 SVGAGI. This CDR3 comprises 15 residues.

The CDR3 loop reads CSARDPAGLAGGYTF. CDR3 bases: TGCAGTGCTAGAGATCCGGCGGGACTTGCTGGTGGCTACACCTTC. The chain employs TRBV20-1 and TRBJ1-2, with D tentatively TRBD1 (5 bases). V dropped 0 bases and J dropped 7 bases, with 18 bases sitting between them. The CDR3 has 15 residues. CDR1 DFQATT and CDR2 SNEGSKA come from the germline V gene (reference sequence).

This clonotype was picked up many times. The chain links TRBV6-1 to TRBJ2-7, with D hard to call. The V gene lost 7 bases and the J gene lost 1 base, with 17 bases spanning the gap. CDR1 and CDR2 (germline): MNHNS, SASEGT. CDR3 size: 15 residues. Here the CDR3 reads CASTPLGKGSYEQYF. The CDR3 nucleotides are TGTGCCAGCACCCCGTTGGGAAAGGGTTCCTACGAGCAGTACTTC.

On this clonotype itself: A clone one base away is much larger, so this may be a read error. The chain links TRBV7-9 to TRBJ2-3, with D hard to call. Germline assignment: CDR1 SEHNR and CDR2 FQNEAQ (reference sequence). This CDR3 is 12 amino acids long. The CDR3 region has the DNA TGTGCCACCAGCCTAGTGACTCATACGCAGTATTTT. Its protein is CATSLVTHTQYF.

The V call is TRBV4-1, the J call TRBJ2-1; 7 bases align to TRBD2. The CDR3 runs to 17 residues. The trim removed 0 bases at V and 10 bases at J, leaving 15 bases unmatched. Germline loops: CDR1 MGHRA, CDR2 YSYEKL. Here the CDR3 reads CASSQEGVGGRPHEQFF. CDR3 DNA: TGCGCCAGCAGCCAAGAAGGAGTGGGAGGGCGCCCTCACGAGCAGTTCTTC.

The sample holds one count of this clonotype. The conserved phenylalanine or tryptophan normally closing the CDR3 is absent here, so this likely arose from a read error. The DNA is left out, because the CDR3 cannot be placed on it with certainty; the CDR3 is given as TCRdb lists it. The J gene is TRBJ1-6, the V gene TRBV6-5; the tabulated D call, TRBD1, remains unverified against the DNA. The germline gives CDR1 MNHEY, CDR2 SVGAGI. The CDR3 is 15 amino acids in total, end residues counted. CDR3 amino acids: CASRGESSYNSPHHL.

To note about this clonotype: It may be a read error: a sequence one base away is much more abundant. CDR3 residues: CASSFGDRERSLLHF. In DNA, the CDR3 is TGTGCCAGCAGCTTCGGGGACAGGGAACGGTCACTCCTCCACTTT. This chain connects TRBV7-8 to TRBJ1-6; the match to TRBD1 covers 9 bases. This CDR3 contains 15 residues. Germline V gene sequence: CDR1 SGHVS, CDR2 FQNEAQ.

This clonotype has only a few counts. V usage is TRBV7-2 and J usage is TRBJ2-1; 12 bases are a match to TRBD2. V gave up 7 bases and J gave up 4 bases; unmatched junction bases: 2. CDR1 and CDR2 from the germline V gene are SGHTA and FQGNSA. The CDR3 loop spans 14 amino acids. CDR3 DNA: TGTGCCAGCACCGGACTAGCGGGGTACAATGAGCAGTTCTTC. Its translation: CASTGLAGYNEQFF.

On this clonotype: Here the CDR3 omits its conserved ending phenylalanine or tryptophan, so a read error is the likely source. The J gene is TRBJ2-3, the V gene TRBV12-3 or TRBV12-4, with 7 bases that match TRBD2. The length of the CDR3 is 14 residues. V dropped 6 bases and J dropped 3; count of bases not matched to a gene: 6. This chain's CDR3 is CASSGRGVTDTQYS. CDR3 in DNA: TGTGCCAGCAGCGGACGGGGGGTAACAGATACGCAGTATTCT.

This clonotype appeared many times. The rearrangement joins TRBV20-1 to TRBJ2-1; 10 bases line up with TRBD2. The V and J ends lost 0 bases and 3 bases, in that order; junction bases with no gene match: 5. There are 16 residues in the CDR3. Germline V gives CDR1 DFQATT, CDR2 SNEGSKA (reference sequence). The CDR3 DNA follows: TGCAGTGCTAGAGATCCAGCGGGAGGGGACTACAATGAGCAGTTCTTC. It translates to CSARDPAGGDYNEQFF.

The rearrangement uses TRBV5-1 and TRBJ2-5, with D hard to call. From germline, CDR1 is SGHRS and CDR2 YFSETQ. Between the trimmed V and J ends, which lost 6 bases and 2 bases, there was a span of 5 bases. The CDR3 has 11 residues. CDR3 loop: CASTRQETQYF. The DNA for the CDR3 is TGCGCCAGCACCAGACAAGAGACCCAGTACTTC.

To note about this clonotype: One end of the junction varies from germline; a read error may be responsible. The rearrangement uses TRBV14 and TRBJ2-7; the D gene is possibly TRBD2 (5 bases). The CDR3 spans 15 residues. Germline V gene data show CDR1 as SGHDN and CDR2 as FVKESK. The CDR3 loop is CASSLLTGMRYEQYF. The CDR3 DNA is TGTGCCAGCAGCCTTCTCACGGGGATGCGCTACGAGCAGTATTTC.

On this clonotype: A clone one base away is much larger, so this may be a read error. J is TRBJ1-3 and V is TRBV28; the D gene is possibly TRBD1 (5 bases). The V and J ends lost 1 base and 4 bases respectively, with 11 bases between them. CDR3 length: 15 amino acids. CDR1 is MDHEN and CDR2 is SYDVKM in the germline V gene. DNA of the CDR3: TGTGCCAGCAGTTTATTGGCAGGGCGAGGAAACACCATATATTTT. Translation: CASSLLAGRGNTIYF.

For this clonotype: This could be a read error, since a much larger clone is one nucleotide away. The chain carries TRBV5-1 and TRBJ2-3; D is uncertain. V lost 4 bases and J lost 0, with 9 bases in between. The length of the CDR3 is 14 residues. CDR1 is SGHRS, CDR2 YFSETQ, per germline. CDR3 nucleotides: TGCGCCAGCAGCATTGACTTCAGCACAGATACGCAGTATTTT. It is translated as CASSIDFSTDTQYF.

Note on this clonotype: A single base separates this from a much larger clone, so it may be a read error. V is TRBV12-3 or TRBV12-4 and J is TRBJ2-1; tentatively, D is TRBD1 or TRBD2 (6 bases each). The ends were cut back, 5 bases at V and 10 bases at J, with 27 bases in the middle. CDR3 length: 17 amino acids. The CDR3 spells CASSRGRLEGVLREQFF. The DNA of the CDR3 is TGTGCCAGCAGTCGGGGGAGGCTAGAGGGGGTCTTGCGGGAGCAGTTCTTC.

The V and J genes are TRBV11-2 and TRBJ2-2; D possibly corresponds to TRBD2 (5 bases). CDR3 length: 15 amino acids. Trimming took 1 base from V and 3 from J, leaving 9 bases between them. The germline gives CDR1 SGHAT, CDR2 FQNNGV. The CDR3 DNA reads TGTGCCAGCAGCTTAGGGACTGCCGACACCGGGGAGCTGTTTTTT. The encoded protein is CASSLGTADTGELFF.